Below, 20 T cell receptor beta chains from the same sample are listed, as sequenced in a study of technical replicates of blood from four donors. Clones were read by immunoSEQ multiplex PCR, and TCRdb kept only the in-frame ones, dropping some. The data contain more than 70,000 clones, approximately 96% of them singletons. Sequencing was done on a sample of T cells isolated from PBMCs. The source is a human donor in good health.

The chain combines TRBV5-1 with TRBJ2-5; 8 bases agree with TRBD2. Germline loops: CDR1 SGHRS, CDR2 YFSETQ. The length of the CDR3 is 15 residues. The V gene end was trimmed by 5 bases and the J gene end by 5 bases; junction bases not matched to a gene: 11. In nucleotides, the CDR3 is TGCGCCAGCAGTTATAGCGGGATGCCAGGGGAGACCCAGTACTTC. Translating it yields CASSYSGMPGETQYF. The variable domain in full, completed from reference TRBV5-1 and TRBJ2-5, reads KAGVTQTPRYLIKTRGQQVTLSCSPISGHRSVSWYQQTPGQGLQFLFEYFSETQRNKGNFPGRFSGRQFSNSRSEMNVSTLELGDSALYLCASSYSGMPGETQYFGPGTRLLVL.

This clone appeared a few times. The rearrangement links TRBV5-1 to TRBJ1-6; tentatively, D is TRBD1 (6 bases). This CDR3 comprises 15 residues. V lost 0 bases, J lost 10 bases, and 14 bases lay in between. Germline V gene sequence: CDR1 SGHRS, CDR2 YFSETQ. CDR3 amino acids: CASSLAGAKWSPLHF. DNA of the CDR3: TGCGCCAGCAGCTTGGCAGGGGCCAAATGGTCACCCCTCCACTTT.

The gene calls are TRBV7-8 and TRBJ2-2, with 9 bases that match TRBD1. Germline CDR1 is SGHVS and CDR2 is FQNEAQ. The CDR3 is 15 amino acids. Trimming took 5 bases from V and 5 from J; bases not matched to a gene: 6. This CDR3 reads CASSPAGTGTGELFF. CDR3 sequence (DNA): TGTGCCAGCAGCCCCGCAGGGACAGGGACCGGGGAGCTGTTTTTT.

The rearrangement joins TRBV7-9 to TRBJ1-2, with TRBD1 as a possible D gene (6 bases). V gave up 5 bases and J gave up 3 bases, with 16 bases separating them. The CDR3 has 15 amino acids. CDR1 and CDR2 from the germline V gene are SEHNR and FQNEAQ (reference sequence). CDR3 sequence reads: CASSNRAKGDYGYTF. CDR3 coding DNA: TGTGCCAGCAGCAACCGGGCCAAGGGGGACTATGGCTACACCTTC.

This chain uses TRBV27 with TRBJ2-7; 8 bases map to TRBD2. The CDR3 is made up of 13 amino acids. V trimming: 0 bases; J trimming: 7 bases; junction bases outside the gene matches: 2. Germline V CDR1 and CDR2: MNHEY, SMNVEV (reference sequence). CDR3 in DNA: TGTGCCAGCAGTTTATCCGGGGGGGAGGAGCAGTACTTC. Encoded protein: CASSLSGGEEQYF.

V gene TRBV9 combines with J gene TRBJ1-1; weak D call: TRBD1 (6 bases). The CDR3 runs to 14 residues. In germline, CDR1 is SGDLS, CDR2 YYNGEE. Trimming removed 3 bases at V and 3 bases at J, with 12 bases between. CDR3 coding DNA: TGTGCCAGCAGCGGGTACAGGGCGGACACTGAAGCTTTCTTT. Translating it yields CASSGYRADTEAFF.

As regards this clone: One end of the junction is discordant with germline, which a read error may explain. The genes are TRBV30 and TRBJ2-7; a possible D gene is TRBD1 (5 bases). The CDR3 has 13 residues. CDR1 and CDR2 (germline): GTSNPN, SVGIG (reference sequence). CDR3 amino acids: CAWSFRGSSEQYF. CDR3 sequence (DNA): TGTGCCTGGTCATTTAGGGGCTCCTCCGAGCAGTACTTC.

The V and J genes are TRBV6-6 and TRBJ2-7, with 7 bases matching TRBD2. This CDR3 has 15 amino acids. Looked up from germline, CDR1 is MNHNY and CDR2 is SVGAGI (reference sequence). V lost 0 bases and J lost 2; bases outside the gene matches: 4. The CDR3 loop reads CASSYSGGRAYEQYF. DNA for the CDR3: TGTGCCAGCAGTTACTCGGGAGGGAGGGCCTACGAGCAGTACTTC.

The V gene is TRBV30, the J gene TRBJ1-1; D is uncertain. The CDR3 loop spans 14 amino acids. Between the trimmed V and J ends, which lost 2 bases and 1 base, there was a span of 11 bases. The germline V gene has CDR1 GTSNPN and CDR2 SVGIG (reference sequence). The CDR3 DNA is TGTGCCTGGAGTTCAGACTCCCGGAACACTGAAGCTTTCTTT. It yields the protein CAWSSDSRNTEAFF.

V is TRBV2 and J is TRBJ2-2; 8 bases align to TRBD2. Germline loops: CDR1 SNHLY, CDR2 FYNNEI. The CDR3 is 15 residues long. Trimming cost V 7 bases and J 3 bases; bases outside gene matches: 7. The CDR3 DNA is TGTGCCAGCAACCTGCGGGGGGTGTACACCGGGGAGCTGTTTTTT. This codes for CASNLRGVYTGELFF.

The chain joins TRBV6-1 to TRBJ2-3, with 8 nucleotides matching TRBD2. From germline, CDR1 is MNHNS and CDR2 SASEGT. V gave up 6 bases and J gave up 4 bases; unmatched junction bases: 6. There are 14 residues in the CDR3. CDR3 DNA: TGTGCCAGCAGAGACCCCGGGGGGGCAGATACGCAGTATTTT. Its translation is CASRDPGGADTQYF.

The chain employs TRBV5-1 and TRBJ1-1, with TRBD1 matching over 7 bases. Germline CDR1 SGHRS, CDR2 YFSETQ. The CDR3 runs 15 residues. V dropped 4 bases and J dropped 6; count of bases not matched to a gene: 12. The CDR3 DNA reads as TGCGCCAGCAGCGCTGCACAGGGGTACCTTGCTGAAGCTTTCTTT. Protein sequence: CASSAAQGYLAEAFF.

This rearrangement joins TRBV28 to TRBJ2-1; the match to TRBD1 covers 9 bases. Looked up from germline, CDR1 is MDHEN and CDR2 is SYDVKM. The V and J ends lost 4 bases and 5 bases, in that order; junction bases with no gene match: 6. CDR3 size: 15 residues. CDR3 sequence reads: CASSSSGTGNNEQFF. The CDR3 coding sequence is TGTGCCAGCAGTTCATCCGGGACAGGGAACAATGAGCAGTTCTTC.

This clone was observed a single time. V is TRBV19 and J is TRBJ2-3, with D uncertain. Germline V gene lookup returns CDR1 LNHDA and CDR2 SQIVND (reference sequence). This CDR3 region has 15 residues. The V end lost 3 bases, the J end lost 1 base, and 11 bases lay between the germline ends. CDR3 in DNA: TGTGCCAGTAGTATTGGTAGATTGGGCACAGATACGCAGTATTTT. Translating gives CASSIGRLGTDTQYF.

This clone was detected a few times. The rearrangement joins TRBV29-1 to TRBJ1-1; weak D call: TRBD1 (5 bases). Germline CDR1 reads SQVTM; CDR2 reads ANQGSEA. The CDR3 is 15 amino acids. The V gene lost 4 bases and the J gene lost 0 bases, with 15 bases spanning the gap. The CDR3 here is CSVVSGFTVNTEAFF. DNA of the CDR3: TGCAGCGTTGTGTCAGGGTTTACGGTGAACACTGAAGCTTTCTTT.

V usage is TRBV2 and J usage is TRBJ2-2; D is undetermined. This CDR3 region has 15 residues. The V end was cut by 3 bases, the J end by 8 bases, with 16 bases between. Per the germline V gene, CDR1 is SNHLY and CDR2 is FYNNEI. CDR3 DNA sequence: TGTGCCAGCAGTGATCTGGGCATCAACTCGGGGGAGCTGTTTTTT. Protein product: CASSDLGINSGELFF.

CDR3 DNA: TGCAGCGCGGACAGCAGAAACACCATATATTTT. Amino acids: CSADSRNTIYF. The chain joins TRBV29-1 to TRBJ1-3; perhaps TRBD1 as D (6 bases). The CDR3 runs 11 residues. Germline lookup yields CDR1 SQVTM and CDR2 ANQGSEA. Trimming stripped 7 bases from V and 5 bases from J, with 9 bases between.

This chain connects TRBV15 to TRBJ2-7; 10 bases align to TRBD2. In germline, CDR1 is LNHNV, CDR2 YYDKDF (reference sequence). This CDR3 is built from 16 residues. The V segment lost 0 bases and the J segment 4 bases; nucleotides outside the gene matches: 6. The CDR3 protein is CATSRDGSGGVYEQYF. The CDR3 coding sequence is TGTGCCACCAGCAGAGATGGGAGCGGGGGGGTTTACGAGCAGTACTTC.

The V call is TRBV6-4, the J call TRBJ2-1, with 8 bases aligning to TRBD1. Germline loops: CDR1 MRHNA, CDR2 SNTAGT. V was pared by 6 bases and J by 13 bases, with 14 bases of the junction left unmatched. This CDR3 has 14 amino acids. As DNA, the CDR3 is TGTGCCAGCAGCCCGGGACAGGCTGTCCACTCCCAGTTCTTC. Translated: CASSPGQAVHSQFF.

CDR3 DNA sequence: TGCGCCAGCAGCCCAACGACAGGAGGAGACTACGAGCAGTACTTC. It codes for CASSPTTGGDYEQYF. The chain combines TRBV4-1 with TRBJ2-7, with TRBD1 as a possible D gene (6 bases). V lost 4 bases and J 3 bases, leaving 16 bases between the germline ends. Germline CDR1 is MGHRA and CDR2 is YSYEKL. CDR3 length equals 15 residues.